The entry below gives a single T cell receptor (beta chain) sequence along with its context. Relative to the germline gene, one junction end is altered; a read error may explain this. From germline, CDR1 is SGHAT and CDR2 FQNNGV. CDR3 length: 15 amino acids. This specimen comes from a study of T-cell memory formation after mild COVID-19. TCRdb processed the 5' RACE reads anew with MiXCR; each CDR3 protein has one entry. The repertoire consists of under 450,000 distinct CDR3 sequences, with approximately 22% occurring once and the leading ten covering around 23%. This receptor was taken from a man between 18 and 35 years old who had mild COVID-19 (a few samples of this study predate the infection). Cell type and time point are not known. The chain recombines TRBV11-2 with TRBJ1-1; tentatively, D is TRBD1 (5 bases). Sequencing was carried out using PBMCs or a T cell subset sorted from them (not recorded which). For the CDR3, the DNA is TGTTCCAGCAGCTTAGTTGCGGGGGAGAACACTGAAGCTTTCTTT. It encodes CSSSLVAGENTEAFF.